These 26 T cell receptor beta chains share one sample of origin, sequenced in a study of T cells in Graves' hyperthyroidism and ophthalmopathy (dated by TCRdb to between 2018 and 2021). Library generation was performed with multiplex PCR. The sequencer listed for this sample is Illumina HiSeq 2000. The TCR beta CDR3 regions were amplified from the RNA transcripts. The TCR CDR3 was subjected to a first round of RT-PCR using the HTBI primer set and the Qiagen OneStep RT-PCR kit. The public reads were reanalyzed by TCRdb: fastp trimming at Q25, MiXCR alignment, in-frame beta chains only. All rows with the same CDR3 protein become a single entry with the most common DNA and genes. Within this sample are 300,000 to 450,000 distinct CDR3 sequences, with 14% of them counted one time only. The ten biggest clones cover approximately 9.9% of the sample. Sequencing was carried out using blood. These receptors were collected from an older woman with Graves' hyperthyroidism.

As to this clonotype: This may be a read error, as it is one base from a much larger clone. CDR3 region: CASSPDRLAGALGDTQYF. The DNA of the CDR3 is TGTGCCAGCAGTCCAGACCGACTAGCGGGAGCGCTCGGGGATACGCAGTATTTT. The V gene is TRBV27, the J gene TRBJ2-3, with 12 bases fitting TRBD2. CDR3 length: 18 amino acids. Trimming at V came to 5 bases and at J to 6 bases, leaving 15 bases not matched to a gene. CDR1 is MNHEY, CDR2 SMNVEV, per germline (reference sequence).

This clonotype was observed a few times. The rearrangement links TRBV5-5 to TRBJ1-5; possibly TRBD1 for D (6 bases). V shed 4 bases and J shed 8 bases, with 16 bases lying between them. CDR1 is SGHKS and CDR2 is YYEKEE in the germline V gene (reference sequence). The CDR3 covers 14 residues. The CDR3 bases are TGTGCCAGCAGCCCCCGGGCAGGGGCCGAGCCCCAGCATTTT. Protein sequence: CASSPRAGAEPQHF. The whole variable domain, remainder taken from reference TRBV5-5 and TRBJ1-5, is DAGVTQSPTHLIKTRGQQVTLRCSPISGHKSVSWYQQVLGQGPQFIFQYYEKEERGRGNFPDRFSARQFPNYSSELNVNALLLGDSALYLCASSPRAGAEPQHFGDGTRLSIL.

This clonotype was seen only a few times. The CDR3 DNA is TGCAGTGCTAGAGGAGAAGCCAAAAACATTCAGTACTTC. Protein sequence: CSARGEAKNIQYF. The chain recombines TRBV20-1 with TRBJ2-4; no firm D call. V was shortened by 1 base and J by 0 bases, with 4 bases between the two germline ends. Germline assignment: CDR1 DFQATT and CDR2 SNEGSKA (reference sequence). This CDR3 spans 13 amino acids.

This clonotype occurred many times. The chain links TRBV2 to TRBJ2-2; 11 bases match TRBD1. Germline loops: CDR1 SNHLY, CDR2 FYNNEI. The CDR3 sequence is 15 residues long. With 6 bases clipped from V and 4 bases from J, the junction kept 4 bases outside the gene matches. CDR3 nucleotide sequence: TGTGCCAGCAGCCGGGACAGGGGGGGCACCGGGGAGCTGTTTTTT. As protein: CASSRDRGGTGELFF.

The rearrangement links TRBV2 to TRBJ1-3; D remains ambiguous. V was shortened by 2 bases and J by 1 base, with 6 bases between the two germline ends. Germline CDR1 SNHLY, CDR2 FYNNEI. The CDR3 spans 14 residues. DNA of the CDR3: TGTGCCAGCAGTGAATCAAGGTCTGGAAACACCATATATTTT. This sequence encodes CASSESRSGNTIYF.

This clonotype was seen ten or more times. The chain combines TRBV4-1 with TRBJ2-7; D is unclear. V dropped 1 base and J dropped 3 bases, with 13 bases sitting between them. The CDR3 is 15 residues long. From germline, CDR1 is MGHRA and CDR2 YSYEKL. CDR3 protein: CASSQVAVRLYEQYF. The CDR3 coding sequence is TGCGCCAGCAGCCAAGTGGCCGTCAGGCTCTACGAGCAGTACTTC.

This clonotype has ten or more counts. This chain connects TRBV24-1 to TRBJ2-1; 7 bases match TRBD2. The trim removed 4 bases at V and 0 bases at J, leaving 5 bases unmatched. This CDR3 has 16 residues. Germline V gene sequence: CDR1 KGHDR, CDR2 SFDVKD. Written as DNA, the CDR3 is TGTGCCACCAGTGACTCCAGCGGGGTCTCCTACAATGAGCAGTTCTTC. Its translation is CATSDSSGVSYNEQFF.

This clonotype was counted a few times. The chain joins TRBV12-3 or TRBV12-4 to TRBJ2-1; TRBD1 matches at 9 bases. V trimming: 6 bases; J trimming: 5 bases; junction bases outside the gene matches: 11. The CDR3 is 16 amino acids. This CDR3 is CASSRAGQGVDNEQFF. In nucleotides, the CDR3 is TGTGCCAGCAGCCGAGCGGGACAGGGTGTCGACAATGAGCAGTTCTTC.

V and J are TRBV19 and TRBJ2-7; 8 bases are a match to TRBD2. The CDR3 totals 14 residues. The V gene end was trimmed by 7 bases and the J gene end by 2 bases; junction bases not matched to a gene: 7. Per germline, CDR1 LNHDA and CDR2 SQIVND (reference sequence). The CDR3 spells CASTPGLGAYEQYF. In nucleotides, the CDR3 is TGTGCCAGTACTCCGGGACTAGGCGCCTACGAGCAGTACTTC.

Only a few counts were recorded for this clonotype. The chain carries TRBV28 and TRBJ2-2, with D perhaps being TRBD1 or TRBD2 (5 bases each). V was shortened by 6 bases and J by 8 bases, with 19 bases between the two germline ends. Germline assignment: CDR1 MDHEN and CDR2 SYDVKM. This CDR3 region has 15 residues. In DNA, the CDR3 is TGTGCCAGCAGCCTAGCCGGGACCCGCATTGGGGAGCTGTTTTTT. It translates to CASSLAGTRIGELFF.

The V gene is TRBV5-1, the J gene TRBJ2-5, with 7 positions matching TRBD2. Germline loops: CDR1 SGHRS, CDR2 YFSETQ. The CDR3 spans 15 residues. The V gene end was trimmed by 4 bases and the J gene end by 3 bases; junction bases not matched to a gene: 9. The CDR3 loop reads CASSPFAGEKETQYF. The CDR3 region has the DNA TGCGCCAGCAGCCCTTTTGCGGGAGAGAAAGAGACCCAGTACTTC.

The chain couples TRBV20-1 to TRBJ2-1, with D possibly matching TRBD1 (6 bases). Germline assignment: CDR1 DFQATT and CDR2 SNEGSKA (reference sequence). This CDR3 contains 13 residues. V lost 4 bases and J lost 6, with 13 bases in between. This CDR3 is CSANRDTGNEQFF. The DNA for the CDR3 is TGCAGTGCTAACAGGGACACGGGCAATGAGCAGTTCTTC.

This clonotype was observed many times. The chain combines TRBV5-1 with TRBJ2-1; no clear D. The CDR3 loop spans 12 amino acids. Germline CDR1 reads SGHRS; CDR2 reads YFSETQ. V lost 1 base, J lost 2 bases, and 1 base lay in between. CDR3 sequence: CASSLPYNEQFF. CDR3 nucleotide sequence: TGCGCCAGCAGCTTGCCCTACAATGAGCAGTTCTTC.

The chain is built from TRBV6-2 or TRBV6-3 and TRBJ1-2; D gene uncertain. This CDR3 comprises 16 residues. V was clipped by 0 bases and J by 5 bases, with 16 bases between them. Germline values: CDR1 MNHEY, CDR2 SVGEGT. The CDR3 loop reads CASSYSPLSGGYGYTF. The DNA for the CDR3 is TGTGCCAGCAGTTACTCCCCCCTGTCAGGAGGATATGGCTACACCTTC.

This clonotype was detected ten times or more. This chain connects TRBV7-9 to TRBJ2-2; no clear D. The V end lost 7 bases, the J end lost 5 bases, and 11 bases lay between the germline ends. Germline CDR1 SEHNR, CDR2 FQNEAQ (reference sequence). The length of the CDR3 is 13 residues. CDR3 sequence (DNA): TGTGCCAGCAACTCCCATCTTACCGGGGAGCTGTTTTTT. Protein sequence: CASNSHLTGELFF.

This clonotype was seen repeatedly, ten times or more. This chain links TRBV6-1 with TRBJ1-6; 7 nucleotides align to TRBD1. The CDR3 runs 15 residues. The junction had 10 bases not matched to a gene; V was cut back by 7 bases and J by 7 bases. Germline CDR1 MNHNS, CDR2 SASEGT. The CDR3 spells CASNRAGQLNSPLHF. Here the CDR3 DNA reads TGTGCCAGCAACCGGGCGGGACAGCTAAATTCACCCCTCCACTTT.

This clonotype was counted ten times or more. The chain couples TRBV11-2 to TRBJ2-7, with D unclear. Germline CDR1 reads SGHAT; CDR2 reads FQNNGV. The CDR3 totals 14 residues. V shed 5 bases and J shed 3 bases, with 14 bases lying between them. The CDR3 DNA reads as TGTGCCAGCAGCACACCCGGTGGTGGCTACGAGCAGTACTTC. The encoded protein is CASSTPGGGYEQYF.

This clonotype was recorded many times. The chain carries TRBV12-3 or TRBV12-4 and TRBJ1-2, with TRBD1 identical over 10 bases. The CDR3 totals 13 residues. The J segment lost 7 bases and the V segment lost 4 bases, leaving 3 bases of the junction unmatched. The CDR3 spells CASSSTGGGGYTF. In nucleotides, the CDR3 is TGTGCCAGCAGTTCGACAGGGGGCGGTGGCTACACCTTC.

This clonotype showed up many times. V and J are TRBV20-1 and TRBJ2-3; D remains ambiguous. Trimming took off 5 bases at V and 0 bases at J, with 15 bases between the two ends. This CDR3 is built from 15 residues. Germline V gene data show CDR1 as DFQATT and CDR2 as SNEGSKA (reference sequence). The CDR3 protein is CSARSPASSTDTQYF. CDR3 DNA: TGCAGTGCTCGCTCCCCAGCCTCTAGCACAGATACGCAGTATTTT.

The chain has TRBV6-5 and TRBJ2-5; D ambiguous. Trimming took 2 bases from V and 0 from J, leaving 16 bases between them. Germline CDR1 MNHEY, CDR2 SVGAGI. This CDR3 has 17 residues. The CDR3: CASSYEAGSLYQETQYF. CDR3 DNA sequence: TGTGCCAGCAGTTACGAAGCAGGATCTTTGTACCAAGAGACCCAGTACTTC.

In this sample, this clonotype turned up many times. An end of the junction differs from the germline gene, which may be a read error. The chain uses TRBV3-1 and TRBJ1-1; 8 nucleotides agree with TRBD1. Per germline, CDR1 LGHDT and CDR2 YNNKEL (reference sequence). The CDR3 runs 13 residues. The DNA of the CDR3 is TGTGCCAGCAGGCAAGGACAGGGTGGAGGTGCTTTCTTT. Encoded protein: CASRQGQGGGAFF.

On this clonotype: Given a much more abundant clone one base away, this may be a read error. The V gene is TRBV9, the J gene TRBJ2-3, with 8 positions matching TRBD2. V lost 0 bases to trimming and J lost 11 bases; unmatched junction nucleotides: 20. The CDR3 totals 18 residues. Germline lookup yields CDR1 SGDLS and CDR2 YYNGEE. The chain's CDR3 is CASSVDIAPGGGSGRQYF. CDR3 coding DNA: TGTGCCAGCAGCGTAGATATCGCCCCCGGTGGAGGCAGCGGGAGGCAGTATTTT.

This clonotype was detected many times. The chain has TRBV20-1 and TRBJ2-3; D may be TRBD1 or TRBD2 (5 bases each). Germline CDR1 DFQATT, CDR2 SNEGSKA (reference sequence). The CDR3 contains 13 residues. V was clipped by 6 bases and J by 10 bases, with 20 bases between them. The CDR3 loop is CSAIKGGLGAQYF. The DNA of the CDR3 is TGCAGTGCCATCAAGGGCGGCCTGGGGGCGCAGTATTTT.

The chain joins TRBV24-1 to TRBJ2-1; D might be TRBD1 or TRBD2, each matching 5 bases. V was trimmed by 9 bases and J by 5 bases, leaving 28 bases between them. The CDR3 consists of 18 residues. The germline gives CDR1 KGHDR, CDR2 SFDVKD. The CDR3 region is CATDRDLYRSAMNNEQFF. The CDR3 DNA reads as TGTGCCACCGACCGGGACCTATACCGATCCGCAATGAACAATGAGCAGTTCTTC.

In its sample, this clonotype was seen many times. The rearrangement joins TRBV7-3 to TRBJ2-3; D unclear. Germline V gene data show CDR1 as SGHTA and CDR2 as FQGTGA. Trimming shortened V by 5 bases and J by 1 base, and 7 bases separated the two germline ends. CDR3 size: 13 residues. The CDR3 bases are TGTGCCAGCAGCGCAGTGGGCACAGATACGCAGTATTTT. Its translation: CASSAVGTDTQYF.

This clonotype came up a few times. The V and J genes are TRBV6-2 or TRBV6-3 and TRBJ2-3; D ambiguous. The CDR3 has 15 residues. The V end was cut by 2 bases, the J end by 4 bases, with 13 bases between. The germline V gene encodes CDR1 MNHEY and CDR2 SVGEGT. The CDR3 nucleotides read TGTGCCAGCAGTTACCGGAGTAAGGGTCCAGATACGCAGTATTTT. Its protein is CASSYRSKGPDTQYF.